The clone carrying this TCR beta chain was picked up a small number of times. Its specificity is unknown. The data derive from a study of T-cell reconstitution after alpha-beta-depleted transplantation in children. Study-level results: Expanded clones from the graft, numbering several hundred, reportedly supplied alpha-beta T cells about two months after transplant. Some patients owed their high day-60 TCRbeta diversity to surviving recipient T cells and thymic progenitors. Newly generated T cells supplied most T-cell counts and diversity one year post-transplant.

The CDR3 length is 16 residues. CDR1 is SQVTM and CDR2 is ANQGSEA in the germline V gene. V was clipped by 3 bases and J by 3 bases, with 20 bases between them. Unique molecular identifiers were used to barcode this TCRbeta library. Each CDR3 protein is one row after TCRdb ran MiXCR on the PCR reads. Among about 980,000 distinct CDR3 sequences listed, roughly 29% were seen once. The rearrangement joins TRBV29-1 to TRBJ2-5; D is perhaps TRBD2 (6 bases). The sample in question was PBMCs, mostly from graft donor cells, obtained 360 days after TCRalphabeta/CD19-depleted stem cell transplant. The sequence was obtained from a boy younger than two who had a stem cell transplant for SCID, so the T cells may come from the graft donor. The CDR3 loop reads CSVEVWGDVTKETQYF. The CDR3 bases are TGCAGCGTTGAGGTGTGGGGGGACGTTACTAAAGAGACCCAGTACTTC.